This entry features one T cell receptor beta chain sequence. Healthy Caucasians were all of the donors. The record originates from a study of identical twins. The CDR3 contains 16 residues. Per the germline V gene, CDR1 is SGHAT and CDR2 is FQNNGV. Trimming cost V 5 bases and J 8 bases, with 25 bases left between them. MiXCR, run by TCRdb on the 5' RACE reads, gives a single entry per CDR3 protein. The table includes fewer than 900,000 distinct CDR3 sequences, 18% detected once. This sample also appeared in a second study, on T cells expressing NK-cell markers. That work adds: Several of the donors also had these clonotypes leading their CD3+CD56-NKG2C+ fraction. Uncertainty persisted over the HCMV specificity of expanded NKG2C+ T cell clones.

The chain carries TRBV11-2 and TRBJ2-7; D is tentatively TRBD1 or TRBD2 (5 bases each). The clonotype comes from a woman younger than 35 in good health. Material: PBMCs. CDR3 in amino acids: CASSPPFFASGQKQYF. CDR3 sequence (DNA): TGTGCCAGCAGCCCCCCATTCTTTGCGAGCGGACAAAAGCAGTACTTC. The entire variable domain, with the rest obtained from reference TRBV11-2 and TRBJ2-7, is as follows: EAGVAQSPRYKIIEKRQSVAFWCNPISGHATLYWYQQILGQGPKLLIQFQNNGVVDDSQLPKDRFSAERLKGVDSTLKIQPAKLEDSAVYLCASSPPFFASGQKQYFGPGTRLTVT.